Listed below are T cell receptor beta chains from one sample, sequenced in a study of identical twins. TCRdb independently ran MiXCR on the 5' RACE reads; one entry per CDR3 protein. The sample lists about 700,000 distinct CDR3 sequences; 6% to 6.5% were seen once. Sample: naive T cells sorted from blood. These receptors originate from a young man in good health. CDR3s include the opening cysteine and the closing phenylalanine or tryptophan. The D gene is left open where the match is weak. Part of the rows lack a size; the others show once, few, many or a class for expanded clones.

j_gene: TRBJ2-5
abundance: many
v_gene: TRBV28
d_gene: -
CDR3aa: CASSPQAGNNQETQYF
CDR3nt: TGTGCCAGCAGCCCCCAAGCGGGCAATAATCAAGAGACCCAGTACTTC

j_gene: TRBJ2-1
abundance: many
v_gene: TRBV6-1
d_gene: TRBD1
CDR3aa: CASSIAPGTAYNEQFF
CDR3nt: TGTGCCAGCAGTATAGCACCCGGGACAGCCTACAATGAGCAGTTCTTC

j_gene: TRBJ1-1
abundance: many
v_gene: TRBV5-5
d_gene: -
CDR3aa: CASSLAPQNTEAFF
CDR3nt: TGTGCCAGCAGCTTGGCCCCCCAGAACACTGAAGCTTTCTTT

j_gene: TRBJ1-3
abundance: few
v_gene: TRBV7-9
d_gene: -
CDR3aa: CASSQTSGAGNTIYF
CDR3nt: TGTGCCAGCAGCCAGACGTCGGGGGCTGGAAACACCATATATTTT

j_gene: TRBJ1-4
abundance: -
v_gene: TRBV18
d_gene: -
CDR3aa: CASSPLQDATNEKLFF
CDR3nt: TGTGCCAGCTCACCACTCCAGGACGCAACTAATGAAAAACTGTTTTTT

j_gene: TRBJ2-3
abundance: many
v_gene: TRBV27
d_gene: TRBD2
CDR3aa: CASSLAGGPTYF
CDR3nt: TGTGCCAGCAGCTTAGCGGGAGGGCCCACGTATTTT

j_gene: TRBJ2-1
abundance: -
v_gene: TRBV9
d_gene: -
CDR3aa: CASSVQIGDEQFF
CDR3nt: TGTGCCAGCAGCGTCCAGATAGGCGATGAGCAGTTCTTC

j_gene: TRBJ2-1
abundance: -
v_gene: TRBV6-1
d_gene: TRBD2
CDR3aa: CASSLRLAGERNEQFF
CDR3nt: TGTGCCAGCAGCCTTAGACTAGCGGGAGAACGGAATGAGCAGTTCTTC

j_gene: TRBJ1-1
abundance: -
v_gene: TRBV3-1
d_gene: -
CDR3aa: CASSQVFDRGAAFF
CDR3nt: TGTGCCAGCAGCCAAGTATTCGATCGTGGGGCCGCTTTCTTT

j_gene: TRBJ2-7
abundance: many
v_gene: TRBV6-2/TRBV6-3
d_gene: -
CDR3aa: CASSYFRWPTYEQYF
CDR3nt: TGTGCCAGCAGTTACTTTCGCTGGCCAACCTACGAGCAGTACTTC

j_gene: TRBJ2-1
abundance: many
v_gene: TRBV20-1
d_gene: TRBD2
CDR3aa: CSARAGGPNEQFF
CDR3nt: TGCAGTGCTAGGGCGGGAGGGCCAAATGAGCAGTTCTTC

j_gene: TRBJ2-1
abundance: many
v_gene: TRBV7-7
d_gene: -
CDR3aa: CASSSDGSATEQFF
CDR3nt: TGTGCCAGCAGCTCGGACGGTAGCGCTACTGAGCAGTTCTTC

j_gene: TRBJ2-2
abundance: -
v_gene: TRBV10-3
d_gene: -
CDR3aa: CAPGEANTGELFF
CDR3nt: TGTGCCCCGGGGGAAGCGAACACCGGGGAGCTGTTTTTT

j_gene: TRBJ2-1
abundance: many
v_gene: TRBV27
d_gene: TRBD2
CDR3aa: CASSVLRLAEYNEQFF
CDR3nt: TGTGCCAGCAGTGTGTTGCGTCTAGCGGAATACAATGAGCAGTTCTTC

j_gene: TRBJ2-1
abundance: many
v_gene: TRBV5-1
d_gene: -
CDR3aa: CASSLSGTGGGKQFF
CDR3nt: TGCGCCAGCAGCCTTTCAGGGACTGGGGGTGGTAAGCAGTTCTTC

j_gene: TRBJ2-1
abundance: -
v_gene: TRBV6-5
d_gene: -
CDR3aa: CASSYSTIKAGWGDEQFF
CDR3nt: TGTGCCAGCAGTTACTCGACTATTAAGGCAGGGTGGGGAGATGAGCAGTTCTTC

j_gene: TRBJ2-2
abundance: -
v_gene: TRBV6-5
d_gene: TRBD1
CDR3aa: CASSKGTGRLFF
CDR3nt: TGTGCCAGCAGTAAGGGGACAGGGAGGCTGTTTTTT

j_gene: TRBJ2-1
abundance: -
v_gene: TRBV10-1
d_gene: -
CDR3aa: CASSESGNSYNEQFF
CDR3nt: TGCGCCAGCAGTGAATCGGGAAACTCCTACAATGAGCAGTTCTTC

j_gene: TRBJ2-2
abundance: many
v_gene: TRBV6-1
d_gene: -
CDR3aa: CASRPDSLSGELFF
CDR3nt: TGTGCCAGCAGACCCGACAGTCTATCCGGGGAGCTGTTTTTT

j_gene: TRBJ2-3
abundance: -
v_gene: TRBV30
d_gene: -
CDR3aa: CAWSYSGAVLTDTQYF
CDR3nt: TGTGCCTGGAGTTACTCCGGGGCGGTGTTGACAGATACGCAGTATTTT

j_gene: TRBJ2-1
abundance: many
v_gene: TRBV20-1
d_gene: TRBD2
CDR3aa: CSARTSGSFHEQFF
CDR3nt: TGCAGTGCCCGGACTAGCGGGAGTTTCCATGAGCAGTTCTTC

j_gene: TRBJ2-3
abundance: -
v_gene: TRBV20-1
d_gene: TRBD2
CDR3aa: CSARVGSGRISTDTQYF
CDR3nt: TGCAGTGCTAGAGTGGGTAGCGGGAGGATTAGCACAGATACGCAGTATTTT

j_gene: TRBJ2-3
abundance: many
v_gene: TRBV20-1
d_gene: TRBD1
CDR3aa: CSARGHGTAVPTDTQYF
CDR3nt: TGCAGTGCTAGAGGACACGGGACAGCAGTTCCCACAGATACGCAGTATTTT

j_gene: TRBJ2-1
abundance: many
v_gene: TRBV6-2/TRBV6-3
d_gene: -
CDR3aa: CATLPGLDYNEQFF
CDR3nt: TGTGCCACCTTGCCGGGACTCGACTACAATGAGCAGTTCTTC

j_gene: TRBJ2-3
abundance: few
v_gene: TRBV18
d_gene: -
CDR3aa: CASSHRDISTDTQYF
CDR3nt: TGTGCCAGCTCACACCGGGACATCAGCACAGATACGCAGTATTTT

j_gene: TRBJ1-1
abundance: few
v_gene: TRBV7-3
d_gene: -
CDR3aa: CASSLIGLQDTEAFF
CDR3nt: TGTGCCAGCAGCTTAATCGGCTTACAAGACACTGAAGCTTTCTTT

j_gene: TRBJ2-7
abundance: -
v_gene: TRBV12-3/TRBV12-4
d_gene: TRBD2
CDR3aa: CASSRRSGSTSAYEQYF
CDR3nt: TGTGCCAGCAGCCGAAGAAGCGGGAGCACCTCCGCCTACGAGCAGTACTTC

j_gene: TRBJ2-1
abundance: -
v_gene: TRBV5-1
d_gene: -
CDR3aa: CASSANPGPSYNEQFF
CDR3nt: TGCGCCAGCAGCGCCAATCCGGGACCCAGCTACAATGAGCAGTTCTTC

j_gene: TRBJ1-2
abundance: many
v_gene: TRBV29-1
d_gene: -
CDR3aa: CSVEAGGLNGYTF
CDR3nt: TGCAGCGTTGAAGCAGGAGGGCTAAATGGCTACACCTTC

j_gene: TRBJ2-3
abundance: few
v_gene: TRBV27
d_gene: -
CDR3aa: CASSPYGDWLYF
CDR3nt: TGTGCCAGCAGTCCCTACGGGGACTGGTTATATTTT

j_gene: TRBJ2-3
abundance: many
v_gene: TRBV5-1
d_gene: TRBD1
CDR3aa: CASSSRKGQNTDTQYF
CDR3nt: TGCGCCAGCAGCTCGAGAAAGGGACAGAACACAGATACGCAGTATTTT

j_gene: TRBJ2-7
abundance: few
v_gene: TRBV6-1
d_gene: TRBD1
CDR3aa: CASMMDRTTYEQYF
CDR3nt: TGTGCCAGCATGATGGACAGGACCACCTACGAGCAGTACTTC

j_gene: TRBJ1-1
abundance: many
v_gene: TRBV9
d_gene: TRBD1
CDR3aa: CASSGIQGTHMNTEAFF
CDR3nt: TGTGCCAGCAGCGGGATACAGGGGACCCACATGAACACTGAAGCTTTCTTT

j_gene: TRBJ2-7
abundance: many
v_gene: TRBV6-5
d_gene: TRBD2
CDR3aa: CASSYGTSGIPYEQYF
CDR3nt: TGTGCCAGCAGTTACGGGACTAGCGGGATACCCTACGAGCAGTACTTC

j_gene: TRBJ1-1
abundance: many
v_gene: TRBV28
d_gene: -
CDR3aa: CASSPPGPPNTEAFF
CDR3nt: TGTGCCAGCAGCCCTCCGGGACCGCCGAACACTGAAGCTTTCTTT

j_gene: TRBJ2-2
abundance: few
v_gene: TRBV4-1
d_gene: -
CDR3aa: CASSQPPRNTGELFF
CDR3nt: TGCGCCAGCAGCCAACCTCCTAGGAACACCGGGGAGCTGTTTTTT

j_gene: TRBJ2-1
abundance: few
v_gene: TRBV7-6
d_gene: -
CDR3aa: CASSSPLTRGEQFF
CDR3nt: TGTGCCAGCAGTTCTCCTCTGACTAGGGGTGAGCAGTTCTTC

j_gene: TRBJ2-1
abundance: many
v_gene: TRBV28
d_gene: TRBD1
CDR3aa: CASRPGQGNNEQFF
CDR3nt: TGTGCCAGCAGGCCGGGACAGGGGAACAATGAGCAGTTCTTC

j_gene: TRBJ2-1
abundance: few
v_gene: TRBV5-1
d_gene: -
CDR3aa: CASSLERSGPNEQFF
CDR3nt: TGCGCCAGCAGCTTGGAACGGTCAGGGCCTAATGAGCAGTTCTTC

j_gene: TRBJ2-7
abundance: -
v_gene: TRBV5-5
d_gene: -
CDR3aa: CASSHGGLGAEDEQYF
CDR3nt: TGTGCCAGCAGCCACGGCGGGTTGGGGGCTGAGGATGAGCAGTACTTC

j_gene: TRBJ2-1
abundance: many
v_gene: TRBV4-1
d_gene: TRBD2
CDR3aa: CASLGGRLFF
CDR3nt: TGCGCCAGTCTGGGCGGGAGATTGTTCTTC

j_gene: TRBJ1-5
abundance: many
v_gene: TRBV12-3/TRBV12-4
d_gene: -
CDR3aa: CATGQPQHF
CDR3nt: TGTGCCACGGGGCAGCCCCAGCATTTT

j_gene: TRBJ2-2
abundance: -
v_gene: TRBV29-1
d_gene: -
CDR3aa: CSVEWPGKNTGELFF
CDR3nt: TGCAGCGTTGAATGGCCGGGGAAGAACACCGGGGAGCTGTTTTTT